Described below is a single TCR beta chain sequence and its context. PCR amplification relied on 60 Vbeta primers (plus 13 Jbeta primers). The repertoire was sequenced with immunoSEQ multiplex PCR; TCRdb's copy has only in-frame clones and lacks some. The sample yields over 150,000 clones, 77% seen once. The CDR3 runs 13 residues. V lost 2 bases and J lost 4, with 8 bases in between. In germline, CDR1 is GTSNPN, CDR2 SVGIG (reference sequence). These data originate in a study of cytomegalovirus exposure and HLA in healthy donors. In nominal health when sampled, donors likely had unrecorded immune exposures nonetheless.

This chain uses TRBV30 with TRBJ1-4, with D hard to call. The TCR was taken from a woman between 25 and 40 years old in good health and CMV-seropositive. Sequencing used PBMCs. The CDR3 loop is CAWSQAVNEKLFF. The CDR3 DNA sequence: TGTGCCTGGAGTCAAGCTGTTAATGAAAAACTGTTTTTT.